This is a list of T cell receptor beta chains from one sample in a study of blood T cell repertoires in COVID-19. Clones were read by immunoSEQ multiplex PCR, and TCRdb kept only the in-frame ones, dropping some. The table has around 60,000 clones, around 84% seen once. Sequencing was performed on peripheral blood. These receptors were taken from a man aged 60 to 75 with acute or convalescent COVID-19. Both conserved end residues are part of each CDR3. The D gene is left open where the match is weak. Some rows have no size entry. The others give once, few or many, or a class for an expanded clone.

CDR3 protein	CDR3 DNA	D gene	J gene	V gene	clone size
CASSRPGQGIDTQYF	TGTGCCAGCAGTAGGCCGGGACAGGGAATAGATACGCAGTATTTT	TRBD1	TRBJ2-3	TRBV28	.
CASSLRGGGPEETQYF	TGTGCCAGCAGCTTAAGGGGCGGGGGTCCGGAAGAGACCCAGTACTTC	TRBD2	TRBJ2-5	TRBV7-3	.
CASSFGSPTTNEKLFF	TGCGCCAGCAGCTTCGGGTCACCTACAACTAATGAAAAACTGTTTTTT	.	TRBJ1-4	TRBV5-1	.
CASSIWDSADTQYF	TGTGCCAGCAGCATATGGGACAGTGCAGATACGCAGTATTTT	TRBD1	TRBJ2-3	TRBV9	.
CASSRAGVQETQYF	TGCGCCAGCAGCCGAGCGGGGGTCCAAGAGACCCAGTACTTC	TRBD2	TRBJ2-5	TRBV5-1	once
CAWSRGGYEQYF	TGTGCCTGGAGTCGGGGGGGGTACGAGCAGTACTTC	TRBD2	TRBJ2-7	TRBV30	.
CASRRLAGANYNEQFF	TGTGCCAGTAGACGACTAGCGGGGGCCAACTACAATGAGCAGTTCTTC	TRBD2	TRBJ2-1	TRBV19	.
CASQMTFSSGNTIYF	TGTGCCTCACAGATGACCTTTTCCTCTGGAAACACCATATATTTT	.	TRBJ1-3	TRBV5-6	.
CASSFRGNGQPQHF	TGTGCCAGCAGCTTTCGCGGGAACGGACAGCCCCAGCATTTT	.	TRBJ1-5	TRBV5-6	.
CASSFTESNEKLFF	TGTGCCAGCAGCTTCACGGAGAGTAATGAAAAACTGTTTTTT	.	TRBJ1-4	TRBV7-9	.
CASSLHTSGVNTGELFF	TGTGCCAGCAGCTTACACACTAGCGGGGTGAACACCGGGGAGCTGTTTTTT	TRBD2	TRBJ2-2	TRBV7-9	.
CASSPLSYEQYF	TGTGCCAGCAGCCCCCTCTCCTACGAGCAGTACTTC	.	TRBJ2-7	TRBV2	.
CASSPAGGMRETQYF	TGTGCCAGCTCACCGGCGGGCGGGATGCGAGAGACCCAGTACTTC	.	TRBJ2-5	TRBV18	.
CASSPIPGGGGYTF	TGTGCCAGCAGTCCCATCCCAGGGGGAGGAGGCTACACCTTC	TRBD1	TRBJ1-2	TRBV7-8	.
CASRVGDSPLHF	TGTGCCAGCAGGGTAGGGGATTCACCCCTCCACTTT	.	TRBJ1-6	TRBV2	.
CASSDEGVGGNTIYF	TGTGCCAGCAGTGATGAGGGTGTTGGTGGAAACACCATATATTTT	.	TRBJ1-3	TRBV2	few
CASSPPGTSGNNEQFF	TGTGCCAGCAGCCCCCCCGGGACTAGCGGGAACAATGAGCAGTTCTTC	TRBD2	TRBJ2-1	TRBV9	few
CASSIDRGEARRFF	TGTGCCAGTAGTATAGATAGAGGGGAGGCTCGCCGGTTCTTC	.	TRBJ2-1	TRBV19	.